The 18 T cell receptor beta chains reported below all come from one sample, sequenced in a study of cytomegalovirus exposure and HLA in healthy donors. Researchers ran the PCR with 60 Vbeta and 13 Jbeta primers. Produced via immunoSEQ multiplex PCR; TCRdb's table is partial and in-frame only. The sample has approximately 210,000 clones; about three quarters are singletons. Sequenced: PBMCs. These receptors all stem from a woman between 40 and 50 years old in good health and CMV-seronegative.

The V gene is TRBV27, the J gene TRBJ2-7; the match to TRBD1 covers 7 bases. V lost 5 bases and J lost 3; bases outside the gene matches: 16. The germline CDR1 and CDR2 sequences are MNHEY and SMNVEV (reference sequence). The CDR3 totals 17 residues. CDR3 sequence (DNA): TGTGCCAGCAGTATACTCTTCGGGACAGACCCGTTCTACGAGCAGTACTTC. It is translated as CASSILFGTDPFYEQYF.

This rearrangement joins TRBV6-1 to TRBJ2-7; D gene unclear. CDR3 length: 13 amino acids. Trimming stripped 6 bases from V and 0 bases from J, with 9 bases between. From germline, CDR1 is MNHNS and CDR2 SASEGT. CDR3 sequence: CASSPSRSYEQYF. Written as DNA, the CDR3 is TGTGCCAGCAGCCCTTCCCGCTCCTACGAGCAGTACTTC.

CDR3 protein: CASSWVGAPPEKLFF. The CDR3, as DNA: TGTGCCAGCAGTTGGGTGGGGGCCCCTCCGGAAAAACTGTTTTTT. The rearrangement joins TRBV11-2 to TRBJ1-4; maybe TRBD1 (6 bases). The germline V and J ends were trimmed by 6 bases and 8 bases, with 19 bases remaining between them. The germline CDR1 and CDR2 sequences are SGHAT and FQNNGV. The CDR3 is 15 amino acids.

This clone was found once. The gene calls are TRBV11-1 and TRBJ2-7; maybe TRBD2 (7 bases). Germline-derived CDR1 and CDR2 are SGHAT and FQDESV (reference sequence). The CDR3 totals 13 residues. Trimming took off 6 bases at V and 7 bases at J, with 16 bases between the two ends. Here the CDR3 DNA reads TGTGCCAGCAGTGGGGGGGCCGTCATTGAGCAGTACTTC. Its protein product is CASSGGAVIEQYF.

The chain links TRBV5-6 to TRBJ1-4, with 7 positions matching TRBD1. CDR1 and CDR2 (germline): SGHDT, YYEEEE. The CDR3 covers 15 residues. Trimming took 0 bases from V and 3 from J; bases not matched to a gene: 2. The CDR3 is CASSLARGANEKLFF. The CDR3 bases are TGTGCCAGCAGCTTGGCCAGGGGGGCTAATGAAAAACTGTTTTTT.

Points on this clone: The junction departs from the called germline gene at one end, perhaps through a read error. This chain joins TRBV7-9 and TRBJ1-2, with D possibly TRBD1 on 5 matching bases. CDR1 and CDR2 (germline): SEHNR, FQNEAQ (reference sequence). This CDR3 has 13 amino acids. Here the CDR3 reads CSSSSGRDYGYTF. CDR3 nucleotide sequence: TGTTCCAGCAGCTCCGGCAGGGACTATGGCTACACCTTC.

This clone has more than one count but fewer than ten. V and J are TRBV27 and TRBJ1-2; maybe TRBD1 (5 bases). Trimming removed 7 bases from V and 4 bases from J, with 13 bases in between. Germline-derived CDR1 and CDR2 are MNHEY and SMNVEV (reference sequence). This CDR3 region has 13 residues. CDR3 coding DNA: TGTGCCAGCACCATCAGGGAGGGCTATGGCTACACCTTC. Translating it yields CASTIREGYGYTF.

The chain carries TRBV7-9 and TRBJ2-2; no clear D. The CDR3 has 14 amino acids. Trimming removed 5 bases from V and 8 bases from J, with 15 bases in between. Looked up from germline, CDR1 is SEHNR and CDR2 is FQNEAQ (reference sequence). In DNA, the CDR3 is TGTGCCAGCAGCCAAGCCAACCAAGCGGGGGAGCTGTTTTTT. Its protein is CASSQANQAGELFF.

The chain employs TRBV2 and TRBJ1-5; 7 bases line up with TRBD1. Germline lookup yields CDR1 SNHLY and CDR2 FYNNEI. V shed 7 bases, J shed 3 bases, and the junction held 3 bases outside the gene matches. This CDR3 comprises 13 residues. CDR3 sequence: CASMDRINQPQHF. CDR3 DNA: TGTGCCAGCATGGACAGGATCAATCAGCCCCAGCATTTT.

The chain is built from TRBV29-1 and TRBJ1-1; TRBD1 is a possible D gene (5 bases). The CDR3 is made up of 12 amino acids. The V gene lost 6 bases and the J gene lost 0 bases, with 8 bases spanning the gap. CDR1 and CDR2 (germline): SQVTM, ANQGSEA. Here the CDR3 reads CSVTGLNTEAFF. The CDR3 region has the DNA TGCAGCGTCACAGGACTGAACACTGAAGCTTTCTTT.

The sample holds a few counts of this clone. CDR3 DNA: TGTGCCAGCAGTTTTGGGACTAGCGGCACCGGGGAGCTGTTTTTT. This translates into CASSFGTSGTGELFF. The chain employs TRBV27 and TRBJ2-2, with 11 bases fitting TRBD2. There are 15 residues in the CDR3. V was pared by 3 bases and J by 4 bases, with 1 base of the junction left unmatched. Germline-derived CDR1 and CDR2 are MNHEY and SMNVEV (reference sequence).

This clone was seen a single time. The chain carries TRBV2 and TRBJ1-1; D unclear. The CDR3 is made up of 13 amino acids. Germline CDR1 is SNHLY and CDR2 is FYNNEI. V lost 11 bases to trimming and J lost 0 bases, with 13 bases between them. The CDR3 DNA sequence: TGTGCCGGCAAGACAAGCATGAACACTGAAGCTTTCTTT. Protein: CAGKTSMNTEAFF.

V gene TRBV6-5 combines with J gene TRBJ1-2, with a tentative D call TRBD1 (6 bases). Trimming removed 7 bases at V and 8 bases at J, with 17 bases between. This CDR3 is built from 13 residues. The germline gives CDR1 MNHEY, CDR2 SVGAGI. Written as DNA, the CDR3 is TGTGCCAGCACTCCACGGTCAGGGGAAGGCTACACCTTC. Residues: CASTPRSGEGYTF.

The chain employs TRBV6-1 and TRBJ2-1, with 8 bases fitting TRBD2. Germline CDR1 reads MNHNS; CDR2 reads SASEGT. With V trimmed by 6 bases and J by 0 bases, 4 bases remained unmatched. The CDR3 has 15 amino acids. CDR3: CASSLLAVSYNEQFF. CDR3 in DNA: TGTGCCAGCAGCTTACTAGCGGTCTCCTACAATGAGCAGTTCTTC.

The V call is TRBV13, the J call TRBJ2-3; 8 bases are a match to TRBD1. The CDR3 is 14 amino acids. The ends lost 4 bases at V and 6 bases at J; junction bases unmatched: 6. Germline-derived CDR1 and CDR2 are PRHDT and FYEKMQ (reference sequence). CDR3 in amino acids: CASSSNRQGDTQYF. In nucleotides, the CDR3 is TGTGCCAGCAGCTCGAACAGACAGGGGGATACGCAGTATTTT.

The genes are TRBV18 and TRBJ1-2; D not resolved. The CDR3 spans 14 residues. CDR1 KGHSH and CDR2 LQKENI come from the germline V gene. The ends were cut back, 3 bases at V and 5 bases at J, with 13 bases in the middle. CDR3 amino acids: CASSPEIPDYGYTF. The CDR3 coding sequence is TGTGCCAGCTCACCGGAGATTCCAGATTATGGCTACACCTTC.

The chain carries TRBV18 and TRBJ1-2; 8 bases fit TRBD1. V lost 4 bases and J lost 0; bases outside the gene matches: 4. CDR3 length equals 15 residues. CDR1 and CDR2 (germline): KGHSH, LQKENI. The CDR3 DNA is TGTGCCAGCTCACGACAGGGGTCGGCTAACTATGGCTACACCTTC. Its translation: CASSRQGSANYGYTF.

The V call is TRBV9, the J call TRBJ1-2, with 9 bases fitting TRBD1. The CDR3 length is 14 residues. CDR1 and CDR2 from the germline V gene are SGDLS and YYNGEE. V lost 4 bases and J lost 7; bases outside the gene matches: 8. The CDR3 loop is CASSPQQGATGYTF. Here the CDR3 DNA reads TGTGCCAGCAGCCCACAACAGGGGGCAACTGGCTACACCTTC.